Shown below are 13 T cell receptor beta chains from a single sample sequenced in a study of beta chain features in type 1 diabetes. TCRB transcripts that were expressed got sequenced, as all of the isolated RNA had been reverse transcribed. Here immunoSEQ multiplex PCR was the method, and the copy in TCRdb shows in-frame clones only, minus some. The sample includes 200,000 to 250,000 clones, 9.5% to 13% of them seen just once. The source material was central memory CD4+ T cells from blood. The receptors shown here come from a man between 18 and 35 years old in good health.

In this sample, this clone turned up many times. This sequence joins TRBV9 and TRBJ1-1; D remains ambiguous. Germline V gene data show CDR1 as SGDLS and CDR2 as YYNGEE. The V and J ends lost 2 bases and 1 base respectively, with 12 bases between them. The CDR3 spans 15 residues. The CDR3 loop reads CASSVSIGGNTEAFF. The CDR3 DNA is TGTGCCAGCAGCGTCTCGATTGGAGGGAACACTGAAGCTTTCTTT. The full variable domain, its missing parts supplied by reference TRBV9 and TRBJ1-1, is DSGVTQTPKHLITATGQRVTLRCSPRSGDLSVYWYQQSLDQGLQFLIQYYNGEERAKGNILERFSAQQFPDLHSELNLSSLELGDSALYFCASSVSIGGNTEAFFGQGTRLTVV.

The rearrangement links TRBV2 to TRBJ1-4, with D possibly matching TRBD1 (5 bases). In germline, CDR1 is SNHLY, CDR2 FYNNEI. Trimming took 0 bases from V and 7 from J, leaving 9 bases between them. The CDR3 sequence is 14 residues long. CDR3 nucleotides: TGTGCCAGCAGTGAAGCAGGGGATGGTGAAAAACTGTTTTTT. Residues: CASSEAGDGEKLFF. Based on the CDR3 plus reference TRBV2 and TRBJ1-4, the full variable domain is EPEVTQTPSHQVTQMGQEVILRCVPISNHLYFYWYRQILGQKVEFLVSFYNNEISEKSEIFDDQFSVERPDGSNFTLKIRSTKLEDSAMYFCASSEAGDGEKLFFGSGTQLSVL.

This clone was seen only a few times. CDR3 nucleotides: TGCAGCGTTACCGGGACCCAGGATGGCTACACCTTC. Protein: CSVTGTQDGYTF. The chain joins TRBV29-1 to TRBJ1-2; maybe TRBD1 (5 bases). Trimming pared 5 bases from V and 6 bases from J, leaving 13 bases between. Germline lookup yields CDR1 SQVTM and CDR2 ANQGSEA. This CDR3 has 12 residues.

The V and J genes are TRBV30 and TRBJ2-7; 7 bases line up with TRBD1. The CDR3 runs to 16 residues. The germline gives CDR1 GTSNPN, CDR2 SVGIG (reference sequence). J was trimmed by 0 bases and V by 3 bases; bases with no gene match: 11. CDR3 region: CAWSPPGTVSSYEQYF. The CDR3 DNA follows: TGTGCCTGGAGCCCGCCGGGGACAGTCAGCTCCTACGAGCAGTACTTC.

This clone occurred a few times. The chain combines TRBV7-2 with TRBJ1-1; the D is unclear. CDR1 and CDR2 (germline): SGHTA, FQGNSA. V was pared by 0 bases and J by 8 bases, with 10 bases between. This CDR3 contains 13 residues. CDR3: CASSLAPRNEAFF. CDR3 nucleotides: TGTGCCAGCAGCTTAGCGCCTCGGAACGAAGCTTTCTTT.

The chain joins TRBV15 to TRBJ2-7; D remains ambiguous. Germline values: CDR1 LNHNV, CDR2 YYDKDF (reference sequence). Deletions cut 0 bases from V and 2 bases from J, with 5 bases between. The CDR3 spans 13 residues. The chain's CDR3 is CATSREATYEQYF. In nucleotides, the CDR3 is TGTGCCACCAGCAGAGAAGCTACCTACGAGCAGTACTTC.

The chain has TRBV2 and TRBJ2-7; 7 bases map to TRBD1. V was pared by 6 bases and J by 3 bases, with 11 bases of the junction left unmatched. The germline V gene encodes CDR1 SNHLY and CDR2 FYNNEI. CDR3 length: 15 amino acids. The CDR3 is CASRLGEGAGYEQYF. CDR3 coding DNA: TGTGCCAGCAGGCTAGGAGAGGGGGCAGGCTACGAGCAGTACTTC.

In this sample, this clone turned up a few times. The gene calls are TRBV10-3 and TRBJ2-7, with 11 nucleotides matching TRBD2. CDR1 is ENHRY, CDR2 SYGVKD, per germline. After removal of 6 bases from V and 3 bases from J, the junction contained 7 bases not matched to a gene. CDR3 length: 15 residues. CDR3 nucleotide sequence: TGTGCCATCAGCAAAGATAGCGGGAGGGGCTACGAGCAGTACTTC. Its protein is CAISKDSGRGYEQYF.

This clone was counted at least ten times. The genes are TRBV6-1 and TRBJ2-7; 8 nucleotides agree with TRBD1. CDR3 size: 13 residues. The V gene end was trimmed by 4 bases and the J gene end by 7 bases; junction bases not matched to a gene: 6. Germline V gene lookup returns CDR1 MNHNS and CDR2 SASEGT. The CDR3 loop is CASSVQRTGEQYF. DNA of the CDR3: TGTGCCAGCAGTGTCCAACGGACAGGGGAGCAGTACTTC.

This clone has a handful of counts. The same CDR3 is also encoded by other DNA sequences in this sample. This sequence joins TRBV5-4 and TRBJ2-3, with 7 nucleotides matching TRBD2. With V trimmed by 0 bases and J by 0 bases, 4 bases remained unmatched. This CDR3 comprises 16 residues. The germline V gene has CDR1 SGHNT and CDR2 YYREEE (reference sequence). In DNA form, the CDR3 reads TGTGCCAGCAGCTTGGTTGCGGGAGCCAGCACAGATACGCAGTATTTT. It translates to CASSLVAGASTDTQYF.

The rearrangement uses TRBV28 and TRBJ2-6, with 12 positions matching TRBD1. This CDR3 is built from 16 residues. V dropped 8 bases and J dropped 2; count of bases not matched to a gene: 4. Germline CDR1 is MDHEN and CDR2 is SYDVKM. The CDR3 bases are TGTGCCAGCGGAGGGACAGGGGGCCCTGGGGCCAACGTCCTGACTTTC. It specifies CASGGTGGPGANVLTF.

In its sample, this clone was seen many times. The DNA for the CDR3 is TGTGCCATCAGCGGTCCTCAGGGAGCTGGCACTGAAGCTTTCTTT. It yields the protein CAISGPQGAGTEAFF. The rearrangement links TRBV10-3 to TRBJ1-1, with D possibly TRBD1 on 5 matching bases. The CDR3 loop spans 15 amino acids. CDR1 and CDR2 from the germline V gene are ENHRY and SYGVKD. V gave up 6 bases and J gave up 4 bases, with 18 bases separating them.

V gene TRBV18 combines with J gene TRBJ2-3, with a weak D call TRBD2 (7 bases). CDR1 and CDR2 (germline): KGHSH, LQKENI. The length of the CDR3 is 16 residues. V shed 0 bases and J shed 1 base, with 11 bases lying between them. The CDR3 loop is CASSPPGRGRTDTQYF. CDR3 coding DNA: TGTGCCAGCTCACCACCGGGGCGGGGGCGCACAGATACGCAGTATTTT.